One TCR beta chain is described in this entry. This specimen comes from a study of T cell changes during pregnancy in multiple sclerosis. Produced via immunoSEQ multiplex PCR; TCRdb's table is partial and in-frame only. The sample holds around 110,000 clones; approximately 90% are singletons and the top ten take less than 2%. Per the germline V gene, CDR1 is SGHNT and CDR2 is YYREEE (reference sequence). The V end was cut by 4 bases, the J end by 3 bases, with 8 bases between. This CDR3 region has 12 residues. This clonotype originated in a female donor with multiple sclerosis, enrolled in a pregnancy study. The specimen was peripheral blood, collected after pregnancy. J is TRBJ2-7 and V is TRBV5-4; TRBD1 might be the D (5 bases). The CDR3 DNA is TGTGCCAGCAGCGTTGACAGCTACGAGCAGTACTTC. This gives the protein CASSVDSYEQYF.